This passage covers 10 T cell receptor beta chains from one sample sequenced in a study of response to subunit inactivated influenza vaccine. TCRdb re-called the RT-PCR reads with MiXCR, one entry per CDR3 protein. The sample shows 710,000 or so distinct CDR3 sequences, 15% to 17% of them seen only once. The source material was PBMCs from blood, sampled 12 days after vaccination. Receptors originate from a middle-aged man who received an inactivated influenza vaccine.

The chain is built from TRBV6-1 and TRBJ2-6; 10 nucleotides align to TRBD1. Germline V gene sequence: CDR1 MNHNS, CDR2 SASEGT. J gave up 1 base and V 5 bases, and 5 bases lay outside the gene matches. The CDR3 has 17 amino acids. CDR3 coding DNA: TGTGCCAGCAGTCCGACAGGGGGCGCTTCTGGGGCCAACGTCCTGACTTTC. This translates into CASSPTGGASGANVLTF.

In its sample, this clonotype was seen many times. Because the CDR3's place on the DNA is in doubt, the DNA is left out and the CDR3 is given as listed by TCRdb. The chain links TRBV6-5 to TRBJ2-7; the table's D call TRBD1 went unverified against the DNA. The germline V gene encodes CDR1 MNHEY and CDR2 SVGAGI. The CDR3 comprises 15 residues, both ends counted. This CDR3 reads CASSSSTGSSYEQYF.

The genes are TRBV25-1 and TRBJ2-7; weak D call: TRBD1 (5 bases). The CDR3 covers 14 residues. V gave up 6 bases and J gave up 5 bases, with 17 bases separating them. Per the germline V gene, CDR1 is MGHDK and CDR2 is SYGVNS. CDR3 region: CASRESTRGNEQYF. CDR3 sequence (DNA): TGTGCCAGCAGAGAAAGTACAAGGGGTAACGAGCAGTACTTC.

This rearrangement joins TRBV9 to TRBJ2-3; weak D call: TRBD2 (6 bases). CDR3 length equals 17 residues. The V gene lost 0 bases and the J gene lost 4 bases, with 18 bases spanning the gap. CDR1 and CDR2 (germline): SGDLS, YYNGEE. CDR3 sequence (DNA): TGTGCCAGCAGCGTAGCCTTATCGGGAGCCGCAGCAGATACGCAGTATTTT. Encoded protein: CASSVALSGAAADTQYF.

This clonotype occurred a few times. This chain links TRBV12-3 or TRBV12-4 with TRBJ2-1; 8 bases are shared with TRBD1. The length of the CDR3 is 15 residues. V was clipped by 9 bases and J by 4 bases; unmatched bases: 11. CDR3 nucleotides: TGTGCCAGTAATCCCTCGGGACAGGCTTACAATGAGCAGTTCTTC. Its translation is CASNPSGQAYNEQFF.

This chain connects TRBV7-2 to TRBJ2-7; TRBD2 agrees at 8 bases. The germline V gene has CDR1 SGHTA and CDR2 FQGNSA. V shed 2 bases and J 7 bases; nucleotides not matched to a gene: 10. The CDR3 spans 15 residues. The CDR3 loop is CASSLRSGTSEEQYF. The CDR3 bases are TGTGCCAGCAGCTTAAGGAGTGGGACTAGTGAGGAGCAGTACTTC. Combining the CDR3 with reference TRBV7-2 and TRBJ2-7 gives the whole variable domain GAGVSQSPSNKVTEKGKDVELRCDPISGHTALYWYRQSLGQGLEFLIYFQGNSAPDKSGLPSDRFSAERTGGSVSTLTIQRTQQEDSAVYLCASSLRSGTSEEQYFGPGTRLTVT.

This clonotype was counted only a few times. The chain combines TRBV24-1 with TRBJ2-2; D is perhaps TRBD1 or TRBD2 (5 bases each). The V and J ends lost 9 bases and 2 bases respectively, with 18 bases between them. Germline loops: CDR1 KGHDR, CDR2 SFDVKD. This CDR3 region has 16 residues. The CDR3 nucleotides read TGTGCCACCGCCAAGGTTGAGGGACGAAACACCGGGGAGCTGTTTTTT. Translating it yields CATAKVEGRNTGELFF.

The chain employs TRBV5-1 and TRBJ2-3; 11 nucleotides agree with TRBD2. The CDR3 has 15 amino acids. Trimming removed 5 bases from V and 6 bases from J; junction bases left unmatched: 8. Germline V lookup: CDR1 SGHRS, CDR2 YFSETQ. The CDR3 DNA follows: TGCGCCAGCAGTCAGACTAGCGGGGCCGCGGATACGCAGTATTTT. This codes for CASSQTSGAADTQYF.

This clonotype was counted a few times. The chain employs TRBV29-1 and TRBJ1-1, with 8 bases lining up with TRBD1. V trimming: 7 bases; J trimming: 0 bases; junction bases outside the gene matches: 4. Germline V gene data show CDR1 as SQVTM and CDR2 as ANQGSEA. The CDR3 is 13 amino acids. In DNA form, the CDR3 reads TGCAGCGCAGACAGGGGAGTGAACACTGAAGCTTTCTTT. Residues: CSADRGVNTEAFF. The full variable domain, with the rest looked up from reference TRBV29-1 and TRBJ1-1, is SAVISQKPSRDICQRGTSLTIQCQVDSQVTMMFWYRQQPGQSLTLIATANQGSEATYESGFVIDKFPISRPNLTFSTLTVSNMSPEDSSIYLCSADRGVNTEAFFGQGTRLTVV.

The CDR3 DNA is TGTGCCAGCAGCATCGGGACAGGCGAAAATGAAAAACTGTTTTTT. This translates into CASSIGTGENEKLFF. The chain employs TRBV6-1 and TRBJ1-4, with 8 bases aligning to TRBD1. The CDR3 is made up of 15 amino acids. V trimming: 6 bases; J trimming: 5 bases; junction bases outside the gene matches: 8. CDR1 is MNHNS, CDR2 SASEGT, per germline.